This TCR beta chain was sequenced during a study of cytomegalovirus exposure and HLA in healthy donors. Trimming stripped 2 bases from V and 0 bases from J, with 10 bases between. Germline CDR1 is SGHTA and CDR2 is FQGNSA. The CDR3 consists of 15 residues. Primers for the PCR totalled 60 Vbeta and 13 Jbeta. Source study methods: A follow-up analysis tallied around 80 million unique TCR beta chains, about 11 million shared. Sequencing was performed with immunoSEQ multiplex PCR; in TCRdb, only in-frame clones are kept and a portion is missing. V, J and clone size reflect that table, while D and trimming were determined from the DNA. The data hold 150,000 to 200,000 clones, with approximately 71% observed a single time.

The V call is TRBV7-2, the J call TRBJ1-2; possibly TRBD1 for D (5 bases). The TCR originated in a male donor in good health and CMV-seronegative. The sequencing input was PBMCs. CDR3 sequence (DNA): TGTGCCAGCAGCTTACAGGGCGCCCCTAACTATGGCTACACCTTC. Protein: CASSLQGAPNYGYTF.